Listed below are T cell receptor beta chains from one sample, sequenced in a study of OX40 agonist ivuxolimab in advanced cancers. Assay used: immunoSEQ multiplex PCR; TCRdb lists only in-frame clones, some missing. The repertoire consists of over 60,000 clones, with approximately 78% occurring once and the leading ten covering less than 2%. Specimen: CD4+ or CD8+ T cells sorted from blood, collected in a trial of the OX40 agonist ivuxolimab. Receptors originate from an adult with an advanced solid tumor such as melanoma, head and neck, liver or kidney cancer. The CDR3 runs from the conserved cysteine through the conserved F or W. D genes are given only for firm matches. Expanded clones are given a class, and other clones once, few, many or no size at all.

v_call: TRBV5-1; d_call: TRBD1; j_call: TRBJ1-1; clone_size: once; cdr3_aa: CASSWGTGANTEAFF; cdr3_nt: TGCGCCAGCAGCTGGGGGACAGGGGCGAATACTGAAGCTTTCTTT
v_call: TRBV9; d_call: NA; j_call: TRBJ2-5; clone_size: NA; cdr3_aa: CASSVAQQETQYF; cdr3_nt: TGTGCCAGCAGCGTAGCACAGCAAGAGACCCAGTACTTC
v_call: TRBV7-7; d_call: NA; j_call: TRBJ1-2; clone_size: NA; cdr3_aa: CASSLSPQGMSYYTF; cdr3_nt: TGTGCTAGCAGCTTAAGTCCCCAGGGAATGAGTTACTACACCTTC
v_call: TRBV11-3; d_call: NA; j_call: TRBJ2-2; clone_size: NA; cdr3_aa: CASSLGGHTGELFF; cdr3_nt: TGTGCCAGCAGCCTCGGAGGTCACACCGGGGAGCTGTTTTTT
v_call: TRBV2; d_call: NA; j_call: TRBJ2-1; clone_size: NA; cdr3_aa: CASNPTPGAEQFF; cdr3_nt: TGTGCCAGCAACCCTACCCCCGGGGCTGAGCAGTTCTTC
v_call: TRBV2; d_call: NA; j_call: TRBJ2-1; clone_size: NA; cdr3_aa: CASSETSSSYNEQFF; cdr3_nt: TGTGCCAGCAGTGAAACATCATCTAGCTACAATGAGCAGTTCTTC
v_call: TRBV5-1; d_call: TRBD2; j_call: TRBJ2-2; clone_size: NA; cdr3_aa: CASSLGPSGTTGELFF; cdr3_nt: TGCGCCAGCAGCTTGGGGCCTAGCGGGACCACCGGGGAGCTGTTTTTT
v_call: TRBV5-1; d_call: TRBD2; j_call: TRBJ2-3; clone_size: NA; cdr3_aa: CASSLATLAGGTDTQYF; cdr3_nt: TGCGCCAGCAGCTTGGCCACCCTAGCGGGGGGCACAGATACGCAGTATTTT
v_call: TRBV5-1; d_call: NA; j_call: TRBJ2-3; clone_size: once; cdr3_aa: CASSLEDTQYF; cdr3_nt: TGCGCCAGCAGCTTGGAAGATACGCAGTATTTT
v_call: TRBV15; d_call: NA; j_call: TRBJ1-3; clone_size: NA; cdr3_aa: CATSREPSAGNTIYF; cdr3_nt: TGTGCCACCAGCAGGGAGCCCAGTGCTGGAAACACCATATATTTT
v_call: TRBV5-1; d_call: NA; j_call: TRBJ2-3; clone_size: NA; cdr3_aa: CASSLADTQYF; cdr3_nt: TGCGCCAGCAGCTTGGCAGATACGCAGTATTTT
v_call: TRBV4-1; d_call: NA; j_call: TRBJ1-5; clone_size: NA; cdr3_aa: CASSQVAYVELQPQHF; cdr3_nt: TGCGCCAGCAGCCAAGTTGCATATGTGGAGTTACAGCCCCAGCATTTT
v_call: TRBV5-1; d_call: TRBD1; j_call: TRBJ2-5; clone_size: NA; cdr3_aa: CASSPDGTGTETQYF; cdr3_nt: TGCGCCAGCAGCCCCGACGGGACAGGGACGGAGACCCAGTACTTC
v_call: TRBV2; d_call: TRBD2; j_call: TRBJ2-2; clone_size: NA; cdr3_aa: CASSERGRVAGGGTGELFF; cdr3_nt: TGTGCCAGCAGTGAGAGGGGGAGAGTAGCGGGAGGCGGCACCGGGGAGCTGTTTTTT
v_call: TRBV13; d_call: TRBD1; j_call: TRBJ1-2; clone_size: NA; cdr3_aa: CASSLGRGLYGYTF; cdr3_nt: TGTGCCAGCAGCTTGGGCAGGGGGCTCTATGGCTACACCTTC
v_call: TRBV9; d_call: NA; j_call: TRBJ2-5; clone_size: NA; cdr3_aa: CASSTPTEYQETQYF; cdr3_nt: TGTGCCAGCAGCACCCCGACAGAGTACCAAGAGACCCAGTACTTC
v_call: TRBV18; d_call: NA; j_call: TRBJ2-1; clone_size: NA; cdr3_aa: CASSPSSYNEQFF; cdr3_nt: TGTGCCAGCTCACCAAGCTCCTACAATGAGCAGTTCTTC
v_call: TRBV7-6; d_call: NA; j_call: TRBJ2-1; clone_size: few; cdr3_aa: CASSLDPPSASYNEQFF; cdr3_nt: TGTGCCAGCAGCTTAGATCCCCCTAGCGCGAGCTACAATGAGCAGTTCTTC
v_call: TRBV6-1; d_call: NA; j_call: TRBJ2-1; clone_size: NA; cdr3_aa: CASSVPGSYNEQFF; cdr3_nt: TGTGCCAGCAGCGTTCCGGGGTCCTACAATGAGCAGTTCTTC
v_call: TRBV9; d_call: NA; j_call: TRBJ2-7; clone_size: NA; cdr3_aa: CASSVGGNFYEQYF; cdr3_nt: TGTGCCAGCAGCGTAGGCGGGAATTTCTACGAGCAGTACTTC
v_call: TRBV5-6; d_call: NA; j_call: TRBJ1-2; clone_size: NA; cdr3_aa: CASSLGQAPYGYTF; cdr3_nt: TGTGCCAGCAGCTTGGGCCAGGCCCCGTATGGCTACACCTTC
v_call: TRBV9; d_call: NA; j_call: TRBJ1-2; clone_size: NA; cdr3_aa: CASSFAHTNYGYTF; cdr3_nt: TGTGCCAGCAGCTTTGCGCACACTAACTATGGCTACACCTTC
v_call: TRBV21-1; d_call: NA; j_call: TRBJ1-1; clone_size: NA; cdr3_aa: CASKKAGLVEGTEAFF; cdr3_nt: TGTGCCAGCAAAAAGGCCGGGCTTGTAGAGGGAACTGAAGCTTTCTTT
v_call: TRBV7-2; d_call: NA; j_call: TRBJ2-1; clone_size: NA; cdr3_aa: CASSFRQVPYNEQFF; cdr3_nt: TGTGCCAGCAGCTTTCGACAGGTTCCCTACAATGAGCAGTTCTTC
v_call: TRBV10-1; d_call: TRBD2; j_call: TRBJ2-3; clone_size: NA; cdr3_aa: CASHILGLAGEGGLDTQYF; cdr3_nt: TGCGCCAGCCACATTCTGGGACTAGCGGGAGAGGGGGGGCTTGATACGCAGTATTTT
v_call: TRBV11-3; d_call: NA; j_call: TRBJ1-1; clone_size: NA; cdr3_aa: CASSLDLDGDTEAFF; cdr3_nt: TGTGCCAGCAGCTTGGACCTCGATGGGGACACTGAAGCTTTCTTT
v_call: TRBV6-5; d_call: NA; j_call: TRBJ2-2; clone_size: NA; cdr3_aa: CASNIRGGNTGELFF; cdr3_nt: TGTGCCAGCAATATTAGAGGGGGGAACACCGGGGAGCTGTTTTTT
v_call: TRBV9; d_call: NA; j_call: TRBJ1-2; clone_size: NA; cdr3_aa: CASSVADTGLYGYTF; cdr3_nt: TGTGCCAGCAGCGTAGCCGACACAGGTCTCTATGGCTACACCTTC
v_call: TRBV10-2; d_call: TRBD2; j_call: TRBJ2-3; clone_size: NA; cdr3_aa: CASSETSASTDTQYF; cdr3_nt: TGCGCCAGCAGTGAAACTAGCGCTAGCACAGATACGCAGTATTTT
v_call: TRBV21-1; d_call: NA; j_call: TRBJ1-1; clone_size: NA; cdr3_aa: CARIPGQGSGTEAFF; cdr3_nt: TGTGCCAGGATACCGGGACAGGGAAGCGGCACTGAAGCTTTCTTT
v_call: TRBV19; d_call: NA; j_call: TRBJ1-1; clone_size: NA; cdr3_aa: CASNMGEGNTEAFF; cdr3_nt: TGTGCCAGTAACATGGGAGAAGGAAACACTGAAGCTTTCTTT
v_call: TRBV13; d_call: NA; j_call: TRBJ1-1; clone_size: NA; cdr3_aa: CASEVRGGRFAFF; cdr3_nt: TGTGCCAGCGAGGTTAGGGGGGGCCGTTTCGCTTTCTTT
v_call: TRBV10-3; d_call: NA; j_call: TRBJ2-7; clone_size: NA; cdr3_aa: CAISERSYEQYF; cdr3_nt: TGTGCCATCAGTGAGAGATCCTACGAGCAGTACTTC
v_call: TRBV4-1; d_call: NA; j_call: TRBJ1-5; clone_size: NA; cdr3_aa: CASSTVGGNNQPQHF; cdr3_nt: TGCGCCAGCAGCACAGTGGGGGGTAACAATCAGCCCCAGCATTTT
v_call: TRBV2; d_call: TRBD2; j_call: TRBJ2-1; clone_size: few; cdr3_aa: CASTSSGGTYNEQFF; cdr3_nt: TGTGCCAGCACCAGTAGCGGGGGAACCTACAATGAGCAGTTCTTC
v_call: TRBV2; d_call: TRBD2; j_call: TRBJ2-7; clone_size: NA; cdr3_aa: CASSDLAASYEQYF; cdr3_nt: TGTGCCAGCAGTGACCTAGCGGCCTCCTACGAGCAGTACTTC
v_call: TRBV5-1; d_call: TRBD2; j_call: TRBJ2-1; clone_size: NA; cdr3_aa: CASSLEFGSGSSYNEQFF; cdr3_nt: TGCGCCAGCAGCTTGGAGTTTGGTAGCGGGAGCTCCTACAATGAGCAGTTCTTC
v_call: TRBV19; d_call: NA; j_call: TRBJ1-2; clone_size: NA; cdr3_aa: CASSWGRYGYTF; cdr3_nt: TGTGCCAGTAGTTGGGGTCGCTATGGCTACACCTTC
v_call: TRBV4-3; d_call: TRBD1; j_call: TRBJ1-2; clone_size: few; cdr3_aa: CASSRDRGAWAYTF; cdr3_nt: TGCGCCAGCAGCCGGGACAGGGGGGCATGGGCTTACACCTTC
v_call: TRBV11-1; d_call: TRBD2; j_call: TRBJ2-1; clone_size: NA; cdr3_aa: CASSLLAAHNEQFF; cdr3_nt: TGTGCCAGCAGCTTACTAGCGGCTCACAATGAGCAGTTCTTC
v_call: TRBV18; d_call: TRBD2; j_call: TRBJ2-2; clone_size: NA; cdr3_aa: CASSPPSSGTLTGELFF; cdr3_nt: TGTGCCAGCTCACCACCCTCTAGCGGGACCCTCACCGGGGAGCTGTTTTTT
v_call: TRBV5-1; d_call: NA; j_call: TRBJ1-1; clone_size: NA; cdr3_aa: CASSPQGGVTEAFF; cdr3_nt: TGCGCCAGCAGCCCCCAAGGGGGAGTGACTGAAGCTTTCTTT
v_call: TRBV5-4; d_call: TRBD1; j_call: TRBJ2-7; clone_size: NA; cdr3_aa: CASSLGSGGSYEQYF; cdr3_nt: TGTGCCAGCAGCTTAGGTTCAGGGGGCTCCTACGAGCAGTACTTC
v_call: TRBV5-1; d_call: NA; j_call: TRBJ2-6; clone_size: NA; cdr3_aa: CASSRPEGANVLTF; cdr3_nt: TGCGCCAGCAGTCGGCCGGAAGGGGCCAACGTCCTGACTTTC
v_call: TRBV10-3; d_call: NA; j_call: TRBJ1-5; clone_size: once; cdr3_aa: CAISVGGDNQPQHF; cdr3_nt: TGTGCCATCAGTGTTGGCGGGGACAATCAGCCCCAGCATTTT
v_call: TRBV5-6; d_call: NA; j_call: TRBJ1-1; clone_size: NA; cdr3_aa: CASSAGWGPKNTEAFF; cdr3_nt: TGTGCCAGCAGCGCTGGTTGGGGGCCCAAGAACACTGAAGCTTTCTTT
v_call: TRBV14; d_call: NA; j_call: TRBJ2-7; clone_size: NA; cdr3_aa: CASSQGSGLNSYEQYF; cdr3_nt: TGTGCCAGCAGCCAAGGTTCCGGACTGAACTCCTACGAGCAGTACTTC
v_call: TRBV13; d_call: NA; j_call: TRBJ2-2; clone_size: NA; cdr3_aa: CASSLRALNTGELFF; cdr3_nt: TGTGCCAGCAGCCTTCGGGCCCTTAACACCGGGGAGCTGTTTTTT
v_call: TRBV6-5; d_call: NA; j_call: TRBJ2-5; clone_size: NA; cdr3_aa: CASSYSTQLQETQYF; cdr3_nt: TGTGCCAGCAGTTACTCGACCCAGCTCCAAGAGACCCAGTACTTC
v_call: TRBV2; d_call: TRBD1; j_call: TRBJ1-1; clone_size: few; cdr3_aa: CASSVQGANTEAFF; cdr3_nt: TGTGCCAGCAGTGTACAGGGGGCCAACACTGAAGCTTTCTTT
v_call: TRBV29-1; d_call: NA; j_call: TRBJ1-1; clone_size: NA; cdr3_aa: CSVESRLLLGAFF; cdr3_nt: TGCAGCGTTGAAAGCCGGCTTTTGCTCGGGGCTTTCTTT
v_call: TRBV5-1; d_call: TRBD1; j_call: TRBJ1-1; clone_size: NA; cdr3_aa: CASSSGQGLVNTEAFF; cdr3_nt: TGCGCCAGCAGCTCCGGACAGGGACTAGTAAACACTGAAGCTTTCTTT
v_call: TRBV5-1; d_call: NA; j_call: TRBJ2-3; clone_size: NA; cdr3_aa: CASSRGATDTQYF; cdr3_nt: TGCGCCAGCAGCAGGGGCGCGACAGATACGCAGTATTTT
v_call: TRBV2; d_call: NA; j_call: TRBJ1-2; clone_size: NA; cdr3_aa: CASSPRTVNHGGYTF; cdr3_nt: TGTGCCAGCAGTCCTCGGACAGTTAACCATGGGGGCTACACCTTC